This passage covers 27 T cell receptor beta chains from one sample sequenced in a study of OX40 agonist ivuxolimab in advanced cancers. TCRdb's table, derived via immunoSEQ multiplex PCR, lists solely in-frame clones and lacks some. The data hold about 60,000 clones, with 85% to 90% observed a single time. The source was CD4+ or CD8+ T cells sorted from blood, collected in a trial of the OX40 agonist ivuxolimab. Every receptor here comes from an adult with an advanced solid tumor such as melanoma, head and neck, liver or kidney cancer.

This chain uses TRBV28 with TRBJ1-1, with no clear D. From germline, CDR1 is MDHEN and CDR2 SYDVKM. V was pared by 7 bases and J by 0 bases, with 9 bases between. This CDR3 region has 13 residues. CDR3 sequence reads: CASTFLMNTEAFF. The CDR3 DNA follows: TGTGCCAGCACCTTTTTAATGAACACTGAAGCTTTCTTT.

This sequence joins TRBV19 and TRBJ2-3, with D uncertain. V was clipped by 0 bases and J by 7 bases, with 8 bases between them. CDR1 and CDR2 from the germline V gene are LNHDA and SQIVND (reference sequence). CDR3 length: 13 residues. CDR3 DNA sequence: TGTGCCAGTAGTATAGATCGTGGTAATACGCAGTATTTT. Protein sequence: CASSIDRGNTQYF.

The genes are TRBV6-4 and TRBJ2-1; possibly TRBD1 for D (6 bases). Germline V gene lookup returns CDR1 MRHNA and CDR2 SNTAGT. The V end was cut by 3 bases, the J end by 1 base, with 13 bases between. The CDR3 length is 16 residues. DNA of the CDR3: TGTGCCAGCAGTGATTTTACAGGGCGGTCCTACAATGAGCAGTTCTTC. Translation gives CASSDFTGRSYNEQFF.

V is TRBV6-5 and J is TRBJ1-1, with TRBD1 as a possible D gene (5 bases). The CDR3 is 15 amino acids. Trimming left V 5 bases short and J 0 bases short, with 13 bases between. Germline V gives CDR1 MNHEY, CDR2 SVGAGI. The CDR3 DNA reads TGTGCCAGCAGTAGACGCGGGGGAATGAACACTGAAGCTTTCTTT. Its translation: CASSRRGGMNTEAFF.

The chain is built from TRBV7-2 and TRBJ1-6; maybe TRBD1 (5 bases). CDR1 and CDR2 (germline): SGHTA, FQGNSA. The CDR3 length is 15 residues. The V end lost 1 base, the J end lost 10 bases, and 14 bases lay between the germline ends. CDR3 sequence (DNA): TGTGCCAGCAGCTTAGATACGGGGGTTGGCTCACCCCTCCACTTT. It is translated as CASSLDTGVGSPLHF. Based on the CDR3 plus reference TRBV7-2 and TRBJ1-6, the full variable domain is GAGVSQSPSNKVTEKGKDVELRCDPISGHTALYWYRQSLGQGLEFLIYFQGNSAPDKSGLPSDRFSAERTGGSVSTLTIQRTQQEDSAVYLCASSLDTGVGSPLHFGNGTRLTVT.

The gene calls are TRBV19 and TRBJ2-1; 7 nucleotides line up with TRBD1. Losses at the gene ends were 5 bases for V and 1 base for J; bases not matched to a gene: 5. This CDR3 region has 15 residues. The germline V gene encodes CDR1 LNHDA and CDR2 SQIVND (reference sequence). The CDR3 DNA reads TGTGCCAGTAGTCCCCCAGGGGGTTCCTACAATGAGCAGTTCTTC. It encodes CASSPPGGSYNEQFF.

This clone was detected only once. The rearrangement joins TRBV15 to TRBJ2-5; D is undetermined. The J call may be faulty, since TRBJ2-7 better matches the DNA end. The CDR3 runs to 15 residues. Germline-derived CDR1 and CDR2 are LNHNV and YYDKDF (reference sequence). The CDR3 reads CATSSEAGPKYEQYF. The CDR3 nucleotides are TGTGCCACCAGCAGTGAAGCCGGGCCCAAGTACGAGCAGTACTTC.

The rearrangement links TRBV19 to TRBJ2-7; TRBD1 agrees at 9 bases. Trimming cost V 3 bases and J 7 bases; bases outside gene matches: 7. Germline-derived CDR1 and CDR2 are LNHDA and SQIVND (reference sequence). This CDR3 is 14 amino acids long. For the CDR3, the DNA is TGTGCCAGTAGTATTGGGACAGGGACAAAAGAGCAGTACTTC. Translation: CASSIGTGTKEQYF.

The chain has TRBV2 and TRBJ2-7; D remains unclear. The V and J ends lost 5 bases and 4 bases respectively, with 12 bases between them. CDR1 is SNHLY and CDR2 is FYNNEI in the germline V gene. The CDR3 totals 13 residues. The DNA for the CDR3 is TGTGCCAGCAGTCTCCTAGTTTCTTACGAGCAGTACTTC. Protein: CASSLLVSYEQYF.

The chain employs TRBV9 and TRBJ2-2; TRBD2 matches 10 bases. The junction had 6 bases not matched to a gene; V was cut back by 4 bases and J by 3 bases. This CDR3 region has 16 residues. The germline V gene has CDR1 SGDLS and CDR2 YYNGEE. The CDR3 protein is CASSKRTSGYTGELFF. For the CDR3, the DNA is TGTGCCAGCAGCAAAAGGACTAGCGGTTACACCGGGGAGCTGTTTTTT.

This rearrangement joins TRBV5-4 to TRBJ2-3; D uncertain. This CDR3 region has 13 residues. V was pared by 4 bases and J by 3 bases, with 9 bases between. Germline lookup yields CDR1 SGHNT and CDR2 YYREEE (reference sequence). The CDR3 DNA is TGTGCCAGCAGCACAACCCGTACAGATACGCAGTATTTT. This codes for CASSTTRTDTQYF.

V usage is TRBV28 and J usage is TRBJ2-7; TRBD1 matches at 7 bases. Germline V gene data show CDR1 as MDHEN and CDR2 as SYDVKM. The CDR3 has 16 amino acids. V shed 2 bases, J shed 1 base, and the junction held 8 bases outside the gene matches. The DNA of the CDR3 is TGTGCCAGCAGTTTACGACAGGGAACAAAGTCCTACGAGCAGTACTTC. This encodes CASSLRQGTKSYEQYF. Complete variable domain (other parts from reference TRBV28 and TRBJ2-7): DVKVTQSSRYLVKRTGEKVFLECVQDMDHENMFWYRQDPGLGLRLIYFSYDVKMKEKGDIPEGYSVSREKKERFSLILESASTNQTSMYLCASSLRQGTKSYEQYFGPGTRLTVT.

The V call is TRBV27, the J call TRBJ1-6; D is unclear. This CDR3 comprises 17 residues. Trimming removed 8 bases from V and 7 bases from J, with 24 bases in between. The germline CDR1 and CDR2 sequences are MNHEY and SMNVEV (reference sequence). As DNA, the CDR3 is TGTGCCAGCGGTTCTTTACGCCCTGGTATGTCCAATTCACCCCTCCACTTT. The encoded protein is CASGSLRPGMSNSPLHF.

The chain recombines TRBV11-2 with TRBJ2-3; TRBD1 matches at 8 bases. The CDR3 runs to 16 residues. Trimming took 4 bases from V and 4 from J; bases not matched to a gene: 10. Germline CDR1 and CDR2: SGHAT and FQNNGV. DNA of the CDR3: TGTGCCAGCAGCTCCCAGGGGGCTTTAAACGCAGATACGCAGTATTTT. Translated: CASSSQGALNADTQYF.

The chain joins TRBV10-1 to TRBJ2-5; 9 nucleotides agree with TRBD2. Germline CDR1 WNHNN, CDR2 SYGVQD (reference sequence). V gave up 3 bases and J gave up 5 bases; unmatched junction bases: 13. This CDR3 spans 17 amino acids. The CDR3 DNA reads as TGCGCCAGCAGTGATGGTTTAGCGGGGGTTGGCTCGGAGACCCAGTACTTC. Its translation is CASSDGLAGVGSETQYF.

In this sample, this clone turned up once. The V and J genes are TRBV5-1 and TRBJ2-2, with 10 positions matching TRBD2. The trim removed 4 bases at V and 5 bases at J, leaving 5 bases unmatched. Germline V gene lookup returns CDR1 SGHRS and CDR2 YFSETQ. The CDR3 is 15 amino acids. The CDR3 DNA is TGCGCCAGCAGCGGATTAGCGGGGGGAACCGGGGAGCTGTTTTTT. Encoded protein: CASSGLAGGTGELFF. Combining the CDR3 with reference TRBV5-1 and TRBJ2-2 gives the whole variable domain KAGVTQTPRYLIKTRGQQVTLSCSPISGHRSVSWYQQTPGQGLQFLFEYFSETQRNKGNFPGRFSGRQFSNSRSEMNVSTLELGDSALYLCASSGLAGGTGELFFGEGSRLTVL.

This sequence joins TRBV7-3 and TRBJ2-2; tentatively, D is TRBD2 (6 bases). Germline V gene sequence: CDR1 SGHTA, CDR2 FQGTGA. This CDR3 has 17 residues. Trimming stripped 3 bases from V and 0 bases from J, with 14 bases between. The CDR3 DNA reads as TGTGCCAGCAGCTTGGGACTGTCCCAGGCGAACACCGGGGAGCTGTTTTTT. Encoded protein: CASSLGLSQANTGELFF.

This sequence joins TRBV28 and TRBJ1-4; 12 bases are a match to TRBD1. The germline gives CDR1 MDHEN, CDR2 SYDVKM. The CDR3 length is 15 residues. Germline trimming cut 8 bases from V and 6 bases from J; bases unmatched to any gene: 7. The CDR3 DNA is TGTGCCAGCCGGGACAGGGGGCCTGGTGATGAAAAACTGTTTTTT. Amino acid sequence: CASRDRGPGDEKLFF.

The J gene is TRBJ1-1, the V gene TRBV10-3; TRBD1 agrees at 9 bases. Germline assignment: CDR1 ENHRY and CDR2 SYGVKD. This CDR3 contains 11 residues. The trim removed 6 bases at V and 11 bases at J, leaving 4 bases unmatched. The CDR3 DNA reads TGTGCCATCAGGGGGACAGGGAATGCTTTCTTT. Protein product: CAIRGTGNAFF.

This chain uses TRBV6-1 with TRBJ1-5; D is possibly TRBD1 (6 bases). The V gene's germline CDR1 is MNHNS and CDR2 SASEGT. This CDR3 has 15 residues. V shed 8 bases and J shed 1 base, with 15 bases lying between them. The CDR3 reads CASLDRTLSNQPQHF. The CDR3 DNA follows: TGTGCCAGCCTAGACAGGACTTTAAGCAATCAGCCCCAGCATTTT.

The chain employs TRBV7-2 and TRBJ2-1; 13 positions match TRBD2. The CDR3 covers 15 residues. Looked up from germline, CDR1 is SGHTA and CDR2 is FQGNSA. The J segment lost 4 bases and the V segment lost 5 bases, leaving 2 bases of the junction unmatched. CDR3 in DNA: TGTGCCAGCAGCCCGGGACTAGCGGGGTACAATGAGCAGTTCTTC. Amino acids: CASSPGLAGYNEQFF.

This rearrangement joins TRBV5-4 to TRBJ1-1, with D perhaps TRBD1 (5 bases). The germline V gene has CDR1 SGHNT and CDR2 YYREEE (reference sequence). The CDR3 is 15 amino acids. Trimming stripped 5 bases from V and 4 bases from J, with 18 bases between. The CDR3 loop reads CASSFALGVGTEAFF. CDR3 DNA sequence: TGTGCCAGCAGTTTTGCCTTAGGGGTGGGCACTGAAGCTTTCTTT.

The chain is built from TRBV18 and TRBJ1-3, with TRBD1 as a possible D gene (6 bases). The germline V and J ends were trimmed by 4 bases and 0 bases, with 19 bases remaining between them. CDR3 length: 18 amino acids. Per germline, CDR1 KGHSH and CDR2 LQKENI. CDR3 sequence (DNA): TGTGCCAGCTCACGGATAGGGACACCCCAAAGCTCTGGAAACACCATATATTTT. It translates to CASSRIGTPQSSGNTIYF.

The CDR3 reads CASSPMTSGLQETQYF. DNA of the CDR3: TGTGCCAGCAGCCCTATGACTAGCGGACTCCAAGAGACCCAGTACTTC. The chain joins TRBV9 to TRBJ2-5; 9 bases match TRBD2. This CDR3 has 16 amino acids. V trimming: 4 bases; J trimming: 1 base; junction bases outside the gene matches: 8. Germline V CDR1 and CDR2: SGDLS, YYNGEE.

V is TRBV29-1 and J is TRBJ2-3; tentatively, D is TRBD1 or TRBD2 (6 bases each). This CDR3 contains 17 residues. Between the trimmed V and J ends, which lost 3 bases and 0 bases, there was a span of 19 bases. Germline CDR1 SQVTM, CDR2 ANQGSEA. The CDR3 DNA sequence: TGCAGCGTTGATTCGGATTCGGGGGCGGGTAGCACAGATACGCAGTATTTT. Protein product: CSVDSDSGAGSTDTQYF.

This sequence joins TRBV28 and TRBJ1-1; D gene ambiguous. This CDR3 region has 13 residues. V was shortened by 6 bases and J by 0 bases, with 8 bases between the two germline ends. Looked up from germline, CDR1 is MDHEN and CDR2 is SYDVKM. The CDR3 loop is CASRTAMNTEAFF. CDR3 nucleotides: TGTGCCAGCAGGACGGCCATGAACACTGAAGCTTTCTTT.

The rearrangement links TRBV19 to TRBJ1-2; TRBD1 might be the D (5 bases). V shed 7 bases and J shed 4 bases, with 10 bases lying between them. The CDR3 consists of 12 residues. Germline CDR1 reads LNHDA; CDR2 reads SQIVND (reference sequence). CDR3 in amino acids: CASKAGTYGYTF. DNA for the CDR3: TGTGCCAGTAAAGCAGGGACCTATGGCTACACCTTC.